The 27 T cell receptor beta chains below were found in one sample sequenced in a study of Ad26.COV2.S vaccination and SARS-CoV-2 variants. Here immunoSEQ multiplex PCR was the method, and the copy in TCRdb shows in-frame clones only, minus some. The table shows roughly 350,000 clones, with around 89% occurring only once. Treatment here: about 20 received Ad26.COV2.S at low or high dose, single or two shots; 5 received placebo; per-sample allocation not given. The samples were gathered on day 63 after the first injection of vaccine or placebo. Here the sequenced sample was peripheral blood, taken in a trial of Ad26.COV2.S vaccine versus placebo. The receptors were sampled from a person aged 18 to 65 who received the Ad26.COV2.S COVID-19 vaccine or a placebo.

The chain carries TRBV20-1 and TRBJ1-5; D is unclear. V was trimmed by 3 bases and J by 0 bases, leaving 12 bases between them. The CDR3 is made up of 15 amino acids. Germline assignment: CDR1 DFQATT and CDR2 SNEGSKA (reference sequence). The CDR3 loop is CSASDLRDSNQPQHF. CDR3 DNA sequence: TGCAGTGCTAGTGACCTACGGGATAGCAATCAGCCCCAGCATTTT.

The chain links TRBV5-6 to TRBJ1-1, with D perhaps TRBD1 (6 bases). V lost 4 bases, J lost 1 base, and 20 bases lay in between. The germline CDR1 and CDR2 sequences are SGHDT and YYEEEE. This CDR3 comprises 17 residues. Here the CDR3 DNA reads TGTGCCAGCAGCCCGATCGGGTGGGGGCAAGGGAACACTGAAGCTTTCTTT. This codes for CASSPIGWGQGNTEAFF.

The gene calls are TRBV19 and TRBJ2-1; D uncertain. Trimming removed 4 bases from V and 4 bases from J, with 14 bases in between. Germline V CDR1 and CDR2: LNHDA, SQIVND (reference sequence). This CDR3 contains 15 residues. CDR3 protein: CASSKTNTAYNEQFF. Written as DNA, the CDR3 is TGTGCCAGTAGTAAGACGAACACAGCATACAATGAGCAGTTCTTC.

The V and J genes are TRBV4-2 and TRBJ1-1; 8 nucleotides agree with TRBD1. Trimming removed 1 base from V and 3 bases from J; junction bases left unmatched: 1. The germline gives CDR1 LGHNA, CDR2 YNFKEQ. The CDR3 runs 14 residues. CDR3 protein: CASSQGQGYTEAFF. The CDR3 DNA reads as TGTGCCAGCAGCCAAGGACAGGGGTACACTGAAGCTTTCTTT.

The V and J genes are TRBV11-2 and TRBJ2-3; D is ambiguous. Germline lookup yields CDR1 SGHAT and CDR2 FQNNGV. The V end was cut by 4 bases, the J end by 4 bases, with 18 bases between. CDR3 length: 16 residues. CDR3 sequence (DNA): TGTGCCAGCAGCTCAAGGACCAGCTGGGATCCAGATACGCAGTATTTT. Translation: CASSSRTSWDPDTQYF.

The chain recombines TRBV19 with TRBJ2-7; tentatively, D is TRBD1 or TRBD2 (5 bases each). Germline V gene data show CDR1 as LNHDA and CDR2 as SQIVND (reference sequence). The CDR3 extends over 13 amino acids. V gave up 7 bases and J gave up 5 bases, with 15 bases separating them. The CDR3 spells CASIGQGANEQYF. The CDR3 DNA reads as TGTGCCAGTATAGGGCAGGGAGCGAACGAGCAGTACTTC. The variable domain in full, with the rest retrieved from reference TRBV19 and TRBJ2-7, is DGGITQSPKYLFRKEGQNVTLSCEQNLNHDAMYWYRQDPGQGLRLIYYSQIVNDFQKGDIAEGYSVSREKKESFPLTVTSAQKNPTAFYLCASIGQGANEQYFGPGTRLTVT.

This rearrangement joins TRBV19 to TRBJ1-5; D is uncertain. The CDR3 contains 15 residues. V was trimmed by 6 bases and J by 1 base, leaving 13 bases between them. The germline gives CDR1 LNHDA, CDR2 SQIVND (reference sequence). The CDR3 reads CASRSTGRSNQPQHF. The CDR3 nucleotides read TGTGCCAGTAGATCGACTGGGAGAAGCAATCAGCCCCAGCATTTT.

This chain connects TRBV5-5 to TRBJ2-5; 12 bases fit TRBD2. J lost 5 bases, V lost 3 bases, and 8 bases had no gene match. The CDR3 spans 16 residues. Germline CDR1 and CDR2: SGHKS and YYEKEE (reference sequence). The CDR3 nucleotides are TGTGCCAGCAGCTCGAGACTAGCGGGGGTGTTGGAGACCCAGTACTTC. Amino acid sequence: CASSSRLAGVLETQYF.

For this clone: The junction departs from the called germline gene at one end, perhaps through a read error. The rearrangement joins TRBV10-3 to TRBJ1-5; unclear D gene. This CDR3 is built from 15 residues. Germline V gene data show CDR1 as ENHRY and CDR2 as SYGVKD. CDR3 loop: CAISELFSSNQPQHF. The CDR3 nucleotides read TGTGCCATCAGCGAGTTATTCTCTAGCAATCAGCCCCAGCATTTT.

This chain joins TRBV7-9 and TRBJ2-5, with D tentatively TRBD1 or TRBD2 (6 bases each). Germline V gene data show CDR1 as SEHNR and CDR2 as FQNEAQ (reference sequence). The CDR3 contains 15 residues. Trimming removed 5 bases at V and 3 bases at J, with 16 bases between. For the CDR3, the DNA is TGTGCCAGCAGCCTATTGCGGGACACCGAAGAGACCCAGTACTTC. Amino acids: CASSLLRDTEETQYF.

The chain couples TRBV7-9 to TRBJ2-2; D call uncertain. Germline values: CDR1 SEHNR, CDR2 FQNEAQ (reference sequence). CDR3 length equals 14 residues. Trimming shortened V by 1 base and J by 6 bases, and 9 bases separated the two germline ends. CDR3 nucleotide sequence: TGTGCCAGCAGCTTAGTTGTCGGTTCCGGGGAGCTGTTTTTT. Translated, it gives CASSLVVGSGELFF.

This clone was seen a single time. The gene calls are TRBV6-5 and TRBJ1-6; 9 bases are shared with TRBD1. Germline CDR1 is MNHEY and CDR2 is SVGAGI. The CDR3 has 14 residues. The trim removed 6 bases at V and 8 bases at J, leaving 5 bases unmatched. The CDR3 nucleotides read TGTGCCAGCAGAATGGACAGGGGTGATTCACCCCTCCACTTT. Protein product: CASRMDRGDSPLHF.

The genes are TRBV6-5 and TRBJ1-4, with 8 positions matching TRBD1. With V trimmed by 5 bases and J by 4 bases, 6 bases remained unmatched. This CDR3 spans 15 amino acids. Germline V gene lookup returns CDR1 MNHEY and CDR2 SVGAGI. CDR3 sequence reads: CASSLNRGSNEKLFF. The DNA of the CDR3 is TGTGCCAGCAGTCTAAACAGGGGGAGTAATGAAAAACTGTTTTTT.

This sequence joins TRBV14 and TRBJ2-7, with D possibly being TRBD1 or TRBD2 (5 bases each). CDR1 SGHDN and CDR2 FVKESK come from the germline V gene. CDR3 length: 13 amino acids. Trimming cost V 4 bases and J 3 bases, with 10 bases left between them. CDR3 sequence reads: CASSPGRSYEQYF. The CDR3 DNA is TGTGCCAGCAGCCCGGGACGGAGCTACGAGCAGTACTTC.

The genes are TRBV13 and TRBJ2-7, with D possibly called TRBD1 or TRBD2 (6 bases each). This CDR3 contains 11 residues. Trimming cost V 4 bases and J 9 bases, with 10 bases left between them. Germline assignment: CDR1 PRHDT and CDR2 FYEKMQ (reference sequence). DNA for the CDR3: TGTGCCAGCAGCTATGGGGGGCGGCAGTACTTC. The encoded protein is CASSYGGRQYF.

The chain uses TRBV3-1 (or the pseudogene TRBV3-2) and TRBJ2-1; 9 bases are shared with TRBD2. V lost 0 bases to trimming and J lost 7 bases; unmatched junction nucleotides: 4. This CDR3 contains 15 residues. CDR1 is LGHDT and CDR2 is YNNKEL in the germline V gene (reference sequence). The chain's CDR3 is CASSQEGGGANEQFF. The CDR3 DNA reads TGTGCCAGCAGCCAAGAGGGCGGGGGGGCAAATGAGCAGTTCTTC.

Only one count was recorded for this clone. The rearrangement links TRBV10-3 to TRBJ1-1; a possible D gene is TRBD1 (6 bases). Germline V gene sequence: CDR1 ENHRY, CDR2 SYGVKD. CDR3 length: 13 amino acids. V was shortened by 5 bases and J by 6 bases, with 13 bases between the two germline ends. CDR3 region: CAISSSGAPEAFF. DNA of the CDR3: TGTGCCATCAGTTCCTCAGGGGCCCCTGAAGCTTTCTTT.

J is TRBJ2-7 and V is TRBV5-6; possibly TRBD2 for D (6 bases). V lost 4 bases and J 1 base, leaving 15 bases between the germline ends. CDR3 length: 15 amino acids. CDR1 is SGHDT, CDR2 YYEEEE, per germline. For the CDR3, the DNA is TGTGCCAGCAGCGGTCCGGGACTCCCATCCTACGAGCAGTACTTC. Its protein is CASSGPGLPSYEQYF.

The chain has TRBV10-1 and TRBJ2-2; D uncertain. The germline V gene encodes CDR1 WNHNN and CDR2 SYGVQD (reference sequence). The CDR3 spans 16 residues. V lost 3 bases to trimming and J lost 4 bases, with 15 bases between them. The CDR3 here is CASSDQVNSATGELFF. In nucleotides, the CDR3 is TGCGCCAGCAGTGATCAAGTCAACTCAGCCACCGGGGAGCTGTTTTTT.

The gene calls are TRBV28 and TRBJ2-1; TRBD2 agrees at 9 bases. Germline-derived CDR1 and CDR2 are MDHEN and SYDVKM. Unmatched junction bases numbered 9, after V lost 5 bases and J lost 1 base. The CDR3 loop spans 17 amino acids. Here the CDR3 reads CASSGSGLARSYNEQFF. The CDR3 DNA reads TGTGCCAGCAGTGGATCGGGACTAGCAAGGTCCTACAATGAGCAGTTCTTC. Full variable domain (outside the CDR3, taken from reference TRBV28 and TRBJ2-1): DVKVTQSSRYLVKRTGEKVFLECVQDMDHENMFWYRQDPGLGLRLIYFSYDVKMKEKGDIPEGYSVSREKKERFSLILESASTNQTSMYLCASSGSGLARSYNEQFFGPGTRLTVL.

This CDR3 is CASSEQGAGTEAFF. The CDR3, as DNA: TGTGCCAGCAGCGAACAGGGTGCGGGTACTGAAGCTTTCTTT. The chain is built from TRBV7-9 and TRBJ1-1, with D perhaps matching TRBD1 (6 bases). Per the germline V gene, CDR1 is SEHNR and CDR2 is FQNEAQ (reference sequence). Trimming pared 5 bases from V and 5 bases from J, leaving 15 bases between. This CDR3 contains 14 residues.

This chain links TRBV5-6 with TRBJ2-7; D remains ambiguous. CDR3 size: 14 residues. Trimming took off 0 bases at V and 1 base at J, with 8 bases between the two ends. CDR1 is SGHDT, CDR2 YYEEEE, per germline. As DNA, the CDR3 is TGTGCCAGCAGCTTGGCCGTGGATTCCTACGAGCAGTACTTC. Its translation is CASSLAVDSYEQYF.

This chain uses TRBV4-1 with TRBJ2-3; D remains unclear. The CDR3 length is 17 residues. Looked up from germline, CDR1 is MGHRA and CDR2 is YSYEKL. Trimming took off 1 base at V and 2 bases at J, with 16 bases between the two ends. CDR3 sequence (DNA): TGCGCCAGCAGCCAAGGGAATTTTATTCCGGACACAGATACGCAGTATTTT. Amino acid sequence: CASSQGNFIPDTDTQYF.

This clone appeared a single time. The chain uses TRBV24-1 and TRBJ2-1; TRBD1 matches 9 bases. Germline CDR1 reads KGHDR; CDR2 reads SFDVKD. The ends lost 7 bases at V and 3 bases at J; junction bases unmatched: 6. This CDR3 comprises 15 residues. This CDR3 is CATRGRGQGYNEQFF. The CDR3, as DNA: TGTGCCACCAGGGGGAGGGGACAGGGCTACAATGAGCAGTTCTTC.

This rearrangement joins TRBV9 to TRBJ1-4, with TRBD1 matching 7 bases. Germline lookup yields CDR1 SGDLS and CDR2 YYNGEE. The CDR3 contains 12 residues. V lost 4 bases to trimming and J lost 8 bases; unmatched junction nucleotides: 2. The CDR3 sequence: CASSPGQEKLFF. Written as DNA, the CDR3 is TGTGCCAGCAGCCCGGGACAGGAAAAACTGTTTTTT.

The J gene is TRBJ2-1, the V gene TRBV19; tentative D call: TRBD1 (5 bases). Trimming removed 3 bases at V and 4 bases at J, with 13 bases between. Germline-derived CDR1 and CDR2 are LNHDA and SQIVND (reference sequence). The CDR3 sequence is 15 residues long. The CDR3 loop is CASSIGDRSYNEQFF. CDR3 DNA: TGTGCCAGTAGTATCGGAGACAGATCATACAATGAGCAGTTCTTC.

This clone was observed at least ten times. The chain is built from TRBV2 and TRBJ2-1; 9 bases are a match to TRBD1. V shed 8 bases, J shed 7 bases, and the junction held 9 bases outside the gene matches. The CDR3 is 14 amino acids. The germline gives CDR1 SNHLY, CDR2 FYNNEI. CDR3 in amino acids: CASVPGQGPNEQFF. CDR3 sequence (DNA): TGTGCCAGCGTCCCGGGACAGGGACCGAATGAGCAGTTCTTC.